The rows below give T cell receptor beta chains drawn from one sample of a study of cytomegalovirus exposure and HLA in healthy donors. The table came from immunoSEQ multiplex PCR; TCRdb's copy has only in-frame clones and leaves some out. This sample has under 200,000 clones, with less than 80% found just once. Sequenced sample: PBMCs. The receptors stem from a man between 35 and 55 years old in good health and CMV-seronegative. CDR3s include the opening cysteine and the closing phenylalanine or tryptophan. The D gene is left open where the match is weak. Clone size is not always given. Where it is, it says once, few, many or a class for expanded clones.

DNA: TGTGCCAGTAGTACAGCGGGAGGATCAGATACGCAGTATTTT
CDR3: CASSTAGGSDTQYF
J: TRBJ2-3
D: TRBD2
size: NA
V: TRBV19

DNA: TGTGCCAGCAGCATGGGGACAGGGGGCACCTACAATGAGCAGTTCTTC
CDR3: CASSMGTGGTYNEQFF
J: TRBJ2-1
D: TRBD1
size: NA
V: TRBV5-6

DNA: TGTGCCAGCAGCCAACCGGGACAGGGAGGGTACGAGCAGTACTTC
CDR3: CASSQPGQGGYEQYF
J: TRBJ2-7
D: TRBD1
size: NA
V: TRBV14

DNA: TGTGCCAGCAAACAGGGACTACCTCAGCCCCAGCATTTT
CDR3: CASKQGLPQPQHF
J: TRBJ1-5
D: NA
size: NA
V: TRBV2

DNA: TGTGCCAGCAGTTATAGACAGGACAACACTGAAGCTTTCTTT
CDR3: CASSYRQDNTEAFF
J: TRBJ1-1
D: NA
size: NA
V: TRBV6-6

DNA: TGTGCCAGCAGTCGGGATCGGACAGATTCTTTCGGCTACACCTTC
CDR3: CASSRDRTDSFGYTF
J: TRBJ1-2
D: NA
size: NA
V: TRBV2

DNA: TGTGCCTTCACAGGGGGCGCTTCCTATGGCTACACCTTC
CDR3: CAFTGGASYGYTF
J: TRBJ1-2
D: TRBD1
size: NA
V: TRBV30

DNA: TGTGCCAGCAGCGTAAAGGACAGGGGCGACGCCGAGCAGTACTTC
CDR3: CASSVKDRGDAEQYF
J: TRBJ2-7
D: TRBD1
size: NA
V: TRBV9

DNA: TGTGCCAGCAGCTTAGCGATGGCGGGGGTGGGCTACGAGCAGTACTTC
CDR3: CASSLAMAGVGYEQYF
J: TRBJ2-7
D: TRBD2
size: NA
V: TRBV7-2

DNA: TGTGCCAGCAGCTTAGGTGGCGGGAGTCAATACGAGCAGTACTTC
CDR3: CASSLGGGSQYEQYF
J: TRBJ2-7
D: TRBD2
size: once
V: TRBV7-2

DNA: TGTGCCAGCAGCTTGACTAGCGGACTAAGCACAGATACGCAGTATTTT
CDR3: CASSLTSGLSTDTQYF
J: TRBJ2-3
D: TRBD2
size: NA
V: TRBV7-2

DNA: TGTGCCAGCAGGCAGGGCGGGGGCAACCAAGAGACCCAGTACTTC
CDR3: CASRQGGGNQETQYF
J: TRBJ2-5
D: NA
size: NA
V: TRBV6-5

DNA: TGTGCCACCGCAAGAGGGGGCCCCGGGGCCCGTCAGCGGTTCTTC
CDR3: CATARGGPGARQRFF
J: TRBJ2-1
D: TRBD1
size: NA
V: TRBV15

DNA: TGTGCCAGCAGCTTAGCGGGCGCTATTCCAGATACGCAGTATTTT
CDR3: CASSLAGAIPDTQYF
J: TRBJ2-3
D: NA
size: once
V: TRBV7-2

DNA: TGTGCCAGCAGTTACGGACAGGGCGCTTTCTTT
CDR3: CASSYGQGAFF
J: TRBJ1-1
D: TRBD1
size: NA
V: TRBV6-5

DNA: TGTTCCAGCAGCTTAGGACTAGCGGGACAGATCTACGAGCAGTACTTC
CDR3: CSSSLGLAGQIYEQYF
J: TRBJ2-7
D: TRBD2
size: NA
V: TRBV7-9

DNA: TGTGCCAGCAGCTGGGGGGACAGGGTTGAGACCCAGTACTTC
CDR3: CASSWGDRVETQYF
J: TRBJ2-5
D: TRBD1
size: NA
V: TRBV5-4

DNA: TGTGCCAGCAGCCAAGGCCCGGGAGGGGCAGATACGCAGTATTTT
CDR3: CASSQGPGGADTQYF
J: TRBJ2-3
D: TRBD2
size: few
V: TRBV14

DNA: TGTGCCAGTAGAAAGGGGAAACAAGAGACCCAGTACTTC
CDR3: CASRKGKQETQYF
J: TRBJ2-5
D: NA
size: NA
V: TRBV19

DNA: TGTGCCAGCAGCGTAGGTGGGCGGGACCGAAGGGAGACCCAGTACTTC
CDR3: CASSVGGRDRRETQYF
J: TRBJ2-5
D: NA
size: NA
V: TRBV9

DNA: TGTGCCAGCAGTCCACAGGGTGAGCCAACTGAAGCTTTCTTT
CDR3: CASSPQGEPTEAFF
J: TRBJ1-1
D: NA
size: NA
V: TRBV6-1

DNA: TGTGCCAGCAGTTACTCGAGTGACACCGCCTACAATGAGCAGTTCTTC
CDR3: CASSYSSDTAYNEQFF
J: TRBJ2-1
D: NA
size: NA
V: TRBV6-6

DNA: TGTGCCAGCAGCGTAGACCCTAGTTCACCCCTCCACTTT
CDR3: CASSVDPSSPLHF
J: TRBJ1-6
D: NA
size: few
V: TRBV9

DNA: TGTGCCAGCAGTGAATTGGACACGGAGTGGGGAAAACTGTTTTTT
CDR3: CASSELDTEWGKLFF
J: TRBJ1-4
D: NA
size: NA
V: TRBV25-1

DNA: TGTGCCATCAGTCAAGGACAGAGCTCCTACGAGCAGTACTTC
CDR3: CAISQGQSSYEQYF
J: TRBJ2-7
D: NA
size: once
V: TRBV10-3

DNA: TGTGCCAGCAGCATCCGGGACAGGGTCTTAGAGACCCAGTACTTC
CDR3: CASSIRDRVLETQYF
J: TRBJ2-5
D: TRBD1
size: NA
V: TRBV9

DNA: TGTGCCAGCAGGGAAAGGGACAGGGGCGGGAGTGAGCAGTTCTTC
CDR3: CASRERDRGGSEQFF
J: TRBJ2-1
D: TRBD1
size: NA
V: TRBV7-2

DNA: TGTGCCAGCAGACCACAGGGAAAGGACAATCAGCCCCAGCATTTT
CDR3: CASRPQGKDNQPQHF
J: TRBJ1-5
D: NA
size: NA
V: TRBV5-5

DNA: TGTGCCAGTAATGGTGGCGGGAGATCCTACAATGAGCAGTTCTTC
CDR3: CASNGGGRSYNEQFF
J: TRBJ2-1
D: TRBD2
size: NA
V: TRBV19

DNA: TGCGCCAGCAGCTCTTTAGCGGGGGGGACGAACACCGGGGAGCTGTTTTTT
CDR3: CASSSLAGGTNTGELFF
J: TRBJ2-2
D: TRBD2
size: NA
V: TRBV5-1

DNA: TGTGCCAGCGGACTACGTGGGACCGTGAACACTGAAGCTTTCTTT
CDR3: CASGLRGTVNTEAFF
J: TRBJ1-1
D: NA
size: few
V: TRBV6-5

DNA: TGTGCCAGCAGTTGGAGGGGAAAGAACACTGAAGCTTTCTTT
CDR3: CASSWRGKNTEAFF
J: TRBJ1-1
D: NA
size: few
V: TRBV6-5

DNA: TGTGCCAGCAGCCCCCTTAAGGGACTGGGGGGAGAGACCCAGTACTTC
CDR3: CASSPLKGLGGETQYF
J: TRBJ2-5
D: NA
size: NA
V: TRBV7-9

DNA: TGTGCCAGCAGCACCAACAGGGGGCGCGGCACCGGGGAGCTGTTTTTT
CDR3: CASSTNRGRGTGELFF
J: TRBJ2-2
D: TRBD1
size: NA
V: TRBV13

DNA: TGTGCCTGGGCCTTAGACAGGGGCCCTGGTGGCTACACCTTC
CDR3: CAWALDRGPGGYTF
J: TRBJ1-2
D: TRBD1
size: NA
V: TRBV30

DNA: TGTGCCAGCAGCGAATACAGGGGGAACTATGGCTACACCTTC
CDR3: CASSEYRGNYGYTF
J: TRBJ1-2
D: TRBD1
size: NA
V: TRBV28

DNA: TGTGCCAGCAGTTACTGGGCCGAACAGGTATACGAGCAGTACTTC
CDR3: CASSYWAEQVYEQYF
J: TRBJ2-7
D: NA
size: few
V: TRBV6-5

DNA: TGTGCCAGCAGCTTAGGACAGGGGGCCCTCACAGATACGCAGTATTTT
CDR3: CASSLGQGALTDTQYF
J: TRBJ2-3
D: TRBD1
size: NA
V: TRBV7-2

DNA: TGTGCCAGCTCACCACCCAATCCGGTACCCGCAACTAATGAAAAACTGTTTTTT
CDR3: CASSPPNPVPATNEKLFF
J: TRBJ1-4
D: NA
size: NA
V: TRBV18

DNA: TGTGCCAGCAGCTTAGTGAGGACAGGGAAGGTCGGCGAGCAGTACTTC
CDR3: CASSLVRTGKVGEQYF
J: TRBJ2-7
D: TRBD1
size: NA
V: TRBV7-8

DNA: TGTGCCAGCAGTGATCTAAGGACAAGGAGCTCTGGAAACACCATATATTTT
CDR3: CASSDLRTRSSGNTIYF
J: TRBJ1-3
D: NA
size: NA
V: TRBV9

DNA: TGTGCCAGCTCACCAGCAGGGAGGAAGAACACTGAAGCTTTCTTT
CDR3: CASSPAGRKNTEAFF
J: TRBJ1-1
D: NA
size: few
V: TRBV18

DNA: TGTGCCAGCAGTCATTATGGGTGGGACAGGGTCGTCCCCCTCCACTTT
CDR3: CASSHYGWDRVVPLHF
J: TRBJ1-6
D: TRBD1
size: NA
V: TRBV27

DNA: TGTGCCAGCAGCACGGACGGGGGAGGGGGTGCAGATACGCAGTATTTT
CDR3: CASSTDGGGGADTQYF
J: TRBJ2-3
D: NA
size: NA
V: TRBV7-9

DNA: TGTGCTAGTGGACGACTAGCAGTAAACACCGGGGAGCTGTTTTTT
CDR3: CASGRLAVNTGELFF
J: TRBJ2-2
D: TRBD2
size: NA
V: TRBV12-5